This T cell receptor beta chain emerged from a study of a mutant IDH1 vaccine in newly diagnosed glioma. Time point meaning: week 11, during vaccination. Every single dose of the vaccine, 300 ug of mutant IDH1 20-mer peptide, came with topical imiquimod. The CDR3 has 15 amino acids. V dropped 0 bases and J dropped 1 base, with 6 bases sitting between them. Germline V gives CDR1 LNHNV, CDR2 YYDKDF (reference sequence). Concerning this clone itself: The antigen remains unidentified.

Sequenced by immunoSEQ multiplex PCR; TCRdb stores in-frame clones only, minus some. The sample shows tens of thousands of clones, around 73% of them seen only once. The chain is built from TRBV15 and TRBJ2-2; no reliable D call. This TCR came from a woman between 18 and 30 years old with glioma. The specimen comprised PBMCs, sampled from a glioma patient whose treatment included an IDH1 peptide vaccine. The CDR3 is CATSRDTLNTGELFF. CDR3 DNA sequence: TGTGCCACCAGCAGAGATACGCTGAACACCGGGGAGCTGTTTTTT.